This TCR beta chain was documented in a study of early T cells in non-severe SARS-CoV-2 infection. Study information: Bulk RNA from unsorted whole blood was sequenced; chains were unpaired.

This clonotype occurred a few times. MiXCR was run by TCRdb on the 5' RACE reads, yielding one entry per CDR3 protein. The top ten clones hold about 3% of a sample with about 76,000 distinct CDR3 sequences, approximately 12% of them seen once. There are 17 residues in the CDR3. The V end was cut by 4 bases, the J end by 0 bases, with 18 bases between. Per germline, CDR1 SGHAT and CDR2 FQNNGV. What was sequenced was whole blood. V usage is TRBV11-2 and J usage is TRBJ1-1; D ambiguous. This TCR was recovered from an adult who was a healthcare worker with PCR-confirmed SARS-CoV-2 infection or an uninfected control (not recorded which). DNA of the CDR3: TGTGCCAGCAGCTCCCTCCCCCCGCCAGCTTTGAACACTGAAGCTTTCTTT. Translating it yields CASSSLPPPALNTEAFF.